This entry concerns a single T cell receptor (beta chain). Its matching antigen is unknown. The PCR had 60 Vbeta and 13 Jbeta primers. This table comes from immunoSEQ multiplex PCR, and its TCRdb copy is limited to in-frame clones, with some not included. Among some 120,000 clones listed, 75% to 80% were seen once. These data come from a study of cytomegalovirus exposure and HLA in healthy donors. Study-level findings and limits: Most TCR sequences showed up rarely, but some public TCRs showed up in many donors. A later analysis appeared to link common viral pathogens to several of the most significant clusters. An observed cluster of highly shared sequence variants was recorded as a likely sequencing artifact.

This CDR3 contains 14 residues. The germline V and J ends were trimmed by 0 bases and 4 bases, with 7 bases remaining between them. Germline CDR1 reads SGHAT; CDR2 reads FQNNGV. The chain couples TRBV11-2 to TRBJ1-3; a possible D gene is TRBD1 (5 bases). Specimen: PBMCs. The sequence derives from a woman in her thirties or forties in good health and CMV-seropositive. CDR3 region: CASSLESGGNTIYF. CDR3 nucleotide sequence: TGTGCCAGCAGCTTAGAATCAGGGGGAAACACCATATATTTT.